The clone carrying this T cell receptor (beta chain) has just a few counts. The CDR3 spans 12 residues. The germline V and J ends were trimmed by 6 bases and 6 bases, with 11 bases remaining between them. Germline V gene sequence: CDR1 LNHDA, CDR2 SQIVND (reference sequence). The second PCR ran roughly 6 to 11 cycles with a sample-barcoded 5' primer and J-beta primers. TCRdb reanalysed the 5' RACE reads using MiXCR and keeps one entry per CDR3 protein. The sample includes 800,000 to 950,000 distinct CDR3 sequences, under 35% of them seen just once. This sample was included in a study of blood T cells in healthy people across ages. The same specimen was also included in a second study, on T cells of mothers and their children. This second report adds: Sample barcodes plus 2-4 random nucleotides came from the M1S primer. Persistent microchimeric T cell clones were not found at ~100 per million sensitivity.

Sequenced: blood. J is TRBJ1-1 and V is TRBV19, with D hard to call. The receptor was isolated from a woman between 40 and 55 years old in good health. The CDR3 sequence: CASRTLQSEAFF. CDR3 bases: TGTGCCAGTAGAACCCTCCAATCTGAAGCTTTCTTT.